This entry features one TCR beta chain sequence. The antigen remains unidentified. cDNA serving as the sequencing template came from extracted, reverse transcribed RNA. The protocol was immunoSEQ multiplex PCR, while the TCRdb copy is restricted to in-frame clones and leaves out a portion. The data hold fewer than 110,000 clones, with about 60% observed a single time. This record comes from a study of CD8+ T cells in alopecia areata. Study-level findings and limits: Scalp samples also yield sequences of resident alphabeta T cells from normal skin.

Cell sorting on a FACSAria was used to separate CD4+ and CD8+ T cells from the PBMCs. Trimming removed 5 bases from V and 5 bases from J; junction bases left unmatched: 10. The CDR3 sequence is 16 residues long. Germline CDR1 is LNHDA and CDR2 is SQIVND (reference sequence). Material for sequencing was CD4+ T cells sorted from blood. This TCR came from a human donor in good health. V gene TRBV19 combines with J gene TRBJ1-5; 9 bases line up with TRBD1. CDR3 sequence reads: CASSALGTGRYQPQHF. The CDR3 nucleotides read TGTGCCAGTAGTGCTCTGGGGACAGGGAGATATCAGCCCCAGCATTTT.